This entry lists 14 T cell receptor beta chains sequenced from one sample in a study of regulatory T cells in long-lasting Graves disease. HTBI primers from iRepertoire and Arm-PCR of CDR3 regions yielded the TCR beta libraries. TCRdb called the multiplex PCR reads again in MiXCR, with one record for every CDR3 protein. The table lists 400,000 to 500,000 distinct CDR3 sequences, approximately 15% of them singletons. The time point denotes: newly diagnosed GD, antithyroid drugs for less than 3 months. PBMCs provided the RNA from which the TCR library was made. The same data also went into a second study, on T cells in Graves' hyperthyroidism and ophthalmopathy.

Sample: peripheral blood mononuclear cells (PBMCs), taken at new diagnosis, from a patient treated with antithyroid drugs. All receptors come from a woman aged 40-49 years with Graves disease.

This clonotype was detected many times. The chain has TRBV12-3 or TRBV12-4 and TRBJ1-4, with a possible D match to TRBD1 (6 bases). Trimming took 5 bases from V and 3 from J, leaving 13 bases between them. The CDR3 is 15 amino acids. CDR3 DNA: TGTGCCAGCAGTAGGGGGGGTGCGGCTAATGAAAAACTGTTTTTT. Protein sequence: CASSRGGAANEKLFF.

This clonotype was seen repeatedly, ten times or more. The rearrangement joins TRBV18 to TRBJ2-1, with TRBD1 as a possible D gene (5 bases). Germline loops: CDR1 KGHSH, CDR2 LQKENI. V was trimmed by 2 bases and J by 2 bases, leaving 13 bases between them. The length of the CDR3 is 16 residues. Written as DNA, the CDR3 is TGTGCCAGCTCACCAACCATGACAGCCGCCTACAATGAGCAGTTCTTC. It translates to CASSPTMTAAYNEQFF.

Many counts were recorded for this clonotype. This chain joins TRBV28 and TRBJ1-3; D is unresolved. Between the trimmed V and J ends, which lost 2 bases and 0 bases, there was a span of 5 bases. This CDR3 comprises 14 residues. The germline V gene has CDR1 MDHEN and CDR2 SYDVKM. CDR3: CASSLPVSGNTIYF. The CDR3 coding sequence is TGTGCCAGCAGTTTACCCGTCTCTGGAAACACCATATATTTT. The full variable domain, rest sourced from reference TRBV28 and TRBJ1-3, is DVKVTQSSRYLVKRTGEKVFLECVQDMDHENMFWYRQDPGLGLRLIYFSYDVKMKEKGDIPEGYSVSREKKERFSLILESASTNQTSMYLCASSLPVSGNTIYFGEGSWLTVV.

This clonotype occurred many times. The genes are TRBV19 and TRBJ2-7; 10 bases are shared with TRBD1. V dropped 5 bases and J dropped 3; count of bases not matched to a gene: 7. Per germline, CDR1 LNHDA and CDR2 SQIVND (reference sequence). The CDR3 is made up of 15 amino acids. CDR3 residues: CASSAGQGGFYEQYF. DNA of the CDR3: TGTGCCAGTAGTGCCGGACAGGGGGGCTTCTACGAGCAGTACTTC.

This clonotype appeared many times. This sequence joins TRBV18 and TRBJ1-1; D uncertain. Germline assignment: CDR1 KGHSH and CDR2 LQKENI. The CDR3 length is 14 residues. Trimming took off 3 bases at V and 1 base at J, with 9 bases between the two ends. The CDR3 here is CASSPLATNTEAFF. Written as DNA, the CDR3 is TGTGCCAGCTCACCGCTGGCCACGAACACTGAAGCTTTCTTT.

The chain uses TRBV5-4 and TRBJ2-1, with 7 nucleotides matching TRBD1. This CDR3 is built from 13 residues. Germline CDR1 is SGHNT and CDR2 is YYREEE (reference sequence). The V and J ends lost 6 bases and 6 bases, in that order; junction bases with no gene match: 6. The CDR3 nucleotides read TGTGCCAGCACCTACCGGGACAGCAATGAGCAGTTCTTC. It encodes CASTYRDSNEQFF. Using reference TRBV5-4 and TRBJ2-1 for the parts outside the CDR3, the full variable domain is ETGVTQSPTHLIKTRGQQVTLRCSSQSGHNTVSWYQQALGQGPQFIFQYYREEENGRGNFPPRFSGLQFPNYSSELNVNALELDDSALYLCASTYRDSNEQFFGPGTRLTVL.

The sample holds many counts of this clonotype. The chain is built from TRBV19 and TRBJ2-7; D possibly corresponds to TRBD1 (7 bases). This CDR3 has 14 residues. V lost 5 bases to trimming and J lost 3 bases, with 14 bases between them. Germline lookup yields CDR1 LNHDA and CDR2 SQIVND (reference sequence). This chain's CDR3 is CASSRNRGGYEQYF. The CDR3 DNA reads TGTGCCAGTAGTCGGAACAGGGGAGGCTACGAGCAGTACTTC.

The CDR3 sequence: CASSIEQGAPWNTEAFF. In DNA, the CDR3 is TGTGCCAGTAGTATAGAACAGGGGGCGCCTTGGAACACTGAAGCTTTCTTT. The V and J genes are TRBV19 and TRBJ1-1, with 9 bases that match TRBD1. Germline lookup yields CDR1 LNHDA and CDR2 SQIVND (reference sequence). The CDR3 length is 17 residues. V lost 0 bases to trimming and J lost 1 base; unmatched junction nucleotides: 6.

This clonotype was counted at least ten times. The V call is TRBV10-2, the J call TRBJ1-1; 7 bases line up with TRBD1. The CDR3 extends over 16 amino acids. V shed 6 bases, J shed 1 base, and the junction held 11 bases outside the gene matches. Germline CDR1 reads WSHSY; CDR2 reads SAAADI. As DNA, the CDR3 is TGCGCCAGCAGATCCGGACAGGTAGGGCCGAACACTGAAGCTTTCTTT. This codes for CASRSGQVGPNTEAFF.

This clonotype came up a few times. The gene calls are TRBV3-1 and TRBJ2-2; TRBD2 agrees at 8 bases. Germline loops: CDR1 LGHDT, CDR2 YNNKEL (reference sequence). This CDR3 comprises 17 residues. J was trimmed by 1 base and V by 4 bases; bases with no gene match: 8. For the CDR3, the DNA is TGTGCCAGCAGCCCCCCACCGGGAGGGTTGAACACCGGGGAGCTGTTTTTT. This gives the protein CASSPPPGGLNTGELFF.

Many counts were recorded for this clonotype. The chain is built from TRBV7-8 and TRBJ2-1, with D possibly being TRBD2 (5 bases). Germline V gene lookup returns CDR1 SGHVS and CDR2 FQNEAQ. The V end was cut by 1 base, the J end by 4 bases, with 14 bases between. CDR3 length: 16 residues. The CDR3 here is CASSLGASGIYNEQFF. In DNA, the CDR3 is TGTGCCAGCAGCTTAGGGGCCAGCGGAATTTACAATGAGCAGTTCTTC.

V is TRBV20-1 and J is TRBJ2-1; D call uncertain. The CDR3 has 12 amino acids. Germline CDR1 and CDR2: DFQATT and SNEGSKA (reference sequence). V was clipped by 7 bases and J by 5 bases, with 12 bases between them. CDR3 amino acids: CSGDGNNNEQFF. The CDR3 nucleotides read TGCAGTGGAGATGGAAATAACAATGAGCAGTTCTTC.

The genes are TRBV3-1 and TRBJ1-1; D is possibly TRBD1 (6 bases). The germline gives CDR1 LGHDT, CDR2 YNNKEL (reference sequence). V lost 3 bases, J lost 4 bases, and 15 bases lay in between. The CDR3 totals 15 residues. CDR3 protein: CASSHNRELVTEAFF. In nucleotides, the CDR3 is TGTGCCAGCAGCCACAACAGGGAGCTGGTCACTGAAGCTTTCTTT.

Many counts were recorded for this clonotype. V usage is TRBV7-9 and J usage is TRBJ2-1, with 9 bases matching TRBD1. The V gene's germline CDR1 is SEHNR and CDR2 FQNEAQ (reference sequence). The CDR3 runs 15 residues. Losses at the gene ends were 4 bases for V and 5 bases for J; bases not matched to a gene: 6. The CDR3 sequence: CASSYPDRGDNEQFF. CDR3 coding DNA: TGTGCCAGCAGCTATCCCGACAGGGGGGACAATGAGCAGTTCTTC.